The next 32 T cell receptor beta chains were all read from a single sample in a study of identical twins. TCRdb re-called the 5' RACE reads with MiXCR, one entry per CDR3 protein. The sample comprises fewer than 350,000 distinct CDR3 sequences, 6.5% to 9.5% of which are singletons, and 2.1% rests with the top ten. Another study also made use of these data, one on yellow fever vaccine responses in identical twins.

The material sequenced was memory (CD45RO+) T cells sorted from blood. The receptors shown here come from a woman aged 18 to 35 in good health.

In DNA form, the CDR3 reads TGCAGTGCTAACCGGGACAGGGGTGATTCAGGTGGCTACACCTTC. Translated, it gives CSANRDRGDSGGYTF. The chain employs TRBV20-1 and TRBJ1-2; 10 bases match TRBD1. J was trimmed by 7 bases and V by 4 bases; bases with no gene match: 12. Germline V CDR1 and CDR2: DFQATT, SNEGSKA (reference sequence). CDR3 length: 15 amino acids.

This clonotype has just a few counts. The rearrangement joins TRBV6-1 to TRBJ2-1, with 10 bases aligning to TRBD2. CDR3 size: 15 residues. Germline loops: CDR1 MNHNS, CDR2 SASEGT. V lost 5 bases, J lost 2 bases, and 3 bases stayed unmatched. CDR3 residues: CASSSGREAYNEQFF. The CDR3 bases are TGTGCCAGCAGTAGCGGGAGGGAAGCCTACAATGAGCAGTTCTTC.

The chain carries TRBV27 and TRBJ1-5; TRBD1 is a possible D gene (5 bases). V was trimmed by 8 bases and J by 3 bases, leaving 11 bases between them. The CDR3 consists of 13 residues. Germline V gene lookup returns CDR1 MNHEY and CDR2 SMNVEV (reference sequence). The CDR3 region has the DNA TGTGCCAGCCGGCGGACATACAATCAGCCCCAGCATTTT. Its protein product is CASRRTYNQPQHF.

This rearrangement joins TRBV20-1 to TRBJ2-3; 8 bases are a match to TRBD2. The length of the CDR3 is 17 residues. After removal of 0 bases from V and 1 base from J, the junction contained 9 bases not matched to a gene. Germline values: CDR1 DFQATT, CDR2 SNEGSKA (reference sequence). The DNA for the CDR3 is TGCAGTGCTAGAGACGCCCTTGGGCGGGGGGGCACAGATACGCAGTATTTT. Translating it yields CSARDALGRGGTDTQYF.

The chain uses TRBV21-1 and TRBJ2-7; the table assigns TRBD1, which was not confirmed against the DNA. TRBV21-1 is flagged as a pseudogene. CDR3 length: 14 amino acids. CDR3 in DNA: TGTGCCAGCAGCAAAGCGCCCTGGGGGGCCGAGCAGTACGTC. The encoded protein is CASSKAPWGAEQYV.

This clonotype was seen many times. The rearrangement joins TRBV6-1 to TRBJ2-3; 15 bases match TRBD2. The CDR3 covers 18 residues. Trimming at V came to 6 bases and at J to 1 base, leaving 8 bases not matched to a gene. The germline V gene has CDR1 MNHNS and CDR2 SASEGT. The CDR3 region has the DNA TGTGCCAGCAGCCCGCGGACTAGCGGGGGGGCTGGCACAGATACGCAGTATTTT. Residues: CASSPRTSGGAGTDTQYF.

In this sample, this clonotype turned up a few times. This chain links TRBV11-2 with TRBJ2-3; D tentatively fits TRBD1 or TRBD2 (5 bases each). Germline lookup yields CDR1 SGHAT and CDR2 FQNNGV. The ends were cut back, 5 bases at V and 6 bases at J, with 15 bases in the middle. The CDR3 covers 14 residues. CDR3 DNA sequence: TGTGCCAGCAGCCCCGGGGCTACGGGGGATACGCAGTATTTT. This translates into CASSPGATGDTQYF.

This clonotype was counted at least ten times. This chain connects TRBV7-9 to TRBJ1-4; 7 bases map to TRBD1. The germline gives CDR1 SEHNR, CDR2 FQNEAQ (reference sequence). The length of the CDR3 is 15 residues. Trimming at V came to 3 bases and at J to 8 bases, leaving 9 bases not matched to a gene. The CDR3 is CASSFGTGVSEKLFF. As DNA, the CDR3 is TGTGCCAGCAGCTTCGGAACAGGGGTTAGCGAAAAACTGTTTTTT.

Ten or more counts support this clonotype. This rearrangement joins TRBV4-1 to TRBJ2-1; 10 bases match TRBD2. After removal of 0 bases from V and 10 bases from J, the junction contained 6 bases not matched to a gene. Germline assignment: CDR1 MGHRA and CDR2 YSYEKL. The CDR3 is 15 residues long. DNA for the CDR3: TGCGCCAGCAGCCAAGAGAGTCGGGGACTAGCGGAGCAGTTCTTC. This encodes CASSQESRGLAEQFF.

The chain joins TRBV28 to TRBJ1-1, with no clear D. V was shortened by 3 bases and J by 0 bases, with 8 bases between the two germline ends. Per the germline V gene, CDR1 is MDHEN and CDR2 is SYDVKM. CDR3 length: 14 residues. The chain's CDR3 is CASSFGGLNTEAFF. As DNA, the CDR3 is TGTGCCAGCAGTTTTGGAGGGTTGAACACTGAAGCTTTCTTT.

The chain recombines TRBV10-3 with TRBJ1-5; no clear D gene. The CDR3 is 12 residues long. Deletions cut 3 bases from V and 3 bases from J, with 3 bases between. Germline lookup yields CDR1 ENHRY and CDR2 SYGVKD. The CDR3 region has the DNA TGTGCCATCAGTGACCACAATCAGCCCCAGCATTTT. It yields the protein CAISDHNQPQHF.

This clonotype occurred a few times. The J gene is TRBJ2-3, the V gene TRBV19; D call uncertain. V was cut by 7 bases and J by 5 bases, with 13 bases left in between. Germline V gives CDR1 LNHDA, CDR2 SQIVND (reference sequence). The length of the CDR3 is 13 residues. The CDR3 coding sequence is TGTGCCAGTACCAAGACACCCAGAGATACGCAGTATTTT. Protein product: CASTKTPRDTQYF.

The table lists this clonotype with a few counts. This chain joins TRBV15 and TRBJ2-3; tentative D call: TRBD2 (5 bases). This CDR3 comprises 16 residues. The germline CDR1 and CDR2 sequences are LNHNV and YYDKDF (reference sequence). Trimming pared 0 bases from V and 0 bases from J, leaving 10 bases between. The CDR3 loop reads CATSRDPAASTDTQYF. DNA of the CDR3: TGTGCCACCAGCAGAGACCCAGCGGCTAGCACAGATACGCAGTATTTT.

This clonotype was picked up many times. The rearrangement joins TRBV24-1 to TRBJ2-2; D may correspond to TRBD1 or TRBD2 (5 bases each). From germline, CDR1 is KGHDR and CDR2 SFDVKD. V was trimmed by 8 bases and J by 4 bases, leaving 7 bases between them. CDR3 length: 12 residues. The DNA of the CDR3 is TGTGCCACCAATGGGGGCACCGGGGAGCTGTTTTTT. It is translated as CATNGGTGELFF.

Many counts were recorded for this clonotype. The chain combines TRBV11-2 with TRBJ2-3; D remains ambiguous. This CDR3 contains 15 residues. Between the trimmed V and J ends, which lost 5 bases and 4 bases, there was a span of 16 bases. Germline V gene sequence: CDR1 SGHAT, CDR2 FQNNGV. The CDR3 nucleotides read TGTGCCAGCAGCCCTGGGCTCGATCGGGCAGATACGCAGTATTTT. Residues: CASSPGLDRADTQYF.

The J gene is TRBJ2-3, the V gene TRBV7-2; a possible D gene is TRBD1 (6 bases). Germline CDR1 reads SGHTA; CDR2 reads FQGNSA. This CDR3 has 15 residues. Trimming cost V 2 bases and J 2 bases, with 11 bases left between them. The CDR3 coding sequence is TGTGCCAGCAGCTTAATGGGACACAACACAGATACGCAGTATTTT. This sequence encodes CASSLMGHNTDTQYF. The whole variable domain, remainder taken from reference TRBV7-2 and TRBJ2-3, is GAGVSQSPSNKVTEKGKDVELRCDPISGHTALYWYRQSLGQGLEFLIYFQGNSAPDKSGLPSDRFSAERTGGSVSTLTIQRTQQEDSAVYLCASSLMGHNTDTQYFGPGTRLTVL.

Ten or more counts support this clonotype. The V and J genes are TRBV18 and TRBJ2-2; D may be TRBD1 (6 bases). V shed 0 bases and J shed 10 bases, with 12 bases lying between them. This CDR3 region has 14 residues. The germline V gene encodes CDR1 KGHSH and CDR2 LQKENI. The CDR3 DNA is TGTGCCAGCTCACCACCGATTGACAGGTCGGAGCTGTTTTTT. This sequence encodes CASSPPIDRSELFF.

The chain employs TRBV14 and TRBJ2-7, with TRBD1 identical over 9 bases. V dropped 3 bases and J dropped 5; count of bases not matched to a gene: 8. CDR1 is SGHDN, CDR2 FVKESK, per germline. CDR3 length equals 15 residues. The CDR3 DNA is TGTGCCAGCAGCCACTCCGGGACAGGGTACCACGAGCAGTACTTC. This encodes CASSHSGTGYHEQYF.

The J gene is TRBJ2-3, the V gene TRBV6-1; D is unresolved. The ends were cut back, 5 bases at V and 7 bases at J, with 16 bases in the middle. The CDR3 length is 14 residues. Looked up from germline, CDR1 is MNHNS and CDR2 is SASEGT. CDR3 nucleotides: TGTGCCAGCAGTCCCACGGCGGCCCCAAATACGCAGTATTTT. It encodes CASSPTAAPNTQYF.

This clonotype was seen more than once but under ten times. The chain recombines TRBV28 with TRBJ2-5, with D uncertain. Trimming stripped 6 bases from V and 8 bases from J, with 7 bases between. The CDR3 is 10 amino acids. Germline loops: CDR1 MDHEN, CDR2 SYDVKM. CDR3 DNA sequence: TGTGCCAGCAGCCGCAGAACCCAGTACTTC. It specifies CASSRRTQYF.

This clonotype was found a few times. The rearrangement joins TRBV7-8 to TRBJ2-1; TRBD2 is a possible D gene (5 bases). Germline CDR1 and CDR2: SGHVS and FQNEAQ. V lost 4 bases and J 1 base, leaving 17 bases between the germline ends. There are 17 residues in the CDR3. Here the CDR3 reads CASSSVERGWSYNEQFF. CDR3 nucleotide sequence: TGTGCCAGCAGCTCCGTTGAGAGAGGGTGGTCCTACAATGAGCAGTTCTTC.

The chain couples TRBV10-3 to TRBJ2-7; the match to TRBD1 covers 9 bases. The CDR3 is 14 residues long. The J segment lost 3 bases and the V segment lost 8 bases, leaving 8 bases of the junction unmatched. Germline V gene data show CDR1 as ENHRY and CDR2 as SYGVKD. CDR3: CAIQSDRGVYEQYF. CDR3 DNA: TGTGCCATCCAGTCCGACAGGGGGGTCTACGAGCAGTACTTC.

The chain employs TRBV28 and TRBJ2-3; 7 bases agree with TRBD2. This CDR3 is built from 12 residues. V lost 8 bases to trimming and J lost 7 bases; unmatched junction nucleotides: 6. Germline-derived CDR1 and CDR2 are MDHEN and SYDVKM. The CDR3 nucleotides read TGTGCCAGCGCTGGACTAGTAAATACGCAGTATTTT. Its protein is CASAGLVNTQYF. Based on the CDR3 plus reference TRBV28 and TRBJ2-3, the full variable domain is DVKVTQSSRYLVKRTGEKVFLECVQDMDHENMFWYRQDPGLGLRLIYFSYDVKMKEKGDIPEGYSVSREKKERFSLILESASTNQTSMYLCASAGLVNTQYFGPGTRLTVL.

This clonotype was picked up many times. This rearrangement joins TRBV20-1 to TRBJ2-1; 11 nucleotides match TRBD2. CDR1 is DFQATT and CDR2 is SNEGSKA in the germline V gene (reference sequence). The CDR3 sequence is 15 residues long. V was pared by 3 bases and J by 6 bases, with 7 bases of the junction left unmatched. The CDR3 protein is CSARVVLAGGNEQFF. As DNA, the CDR3 is TGCAGTGCTAGGGTTGTCCTAGCGGGGGGCAATGAGCAGTTCTTC.

This clonotype has only a few counts. The CDR3: CSARGRGGPYNEQFF. CDR3 in DNA: TGCAGTGCTAGAGGGCGGGGCGGCCCCTACAATGAGCAGTTCTTC. The chain has TRBV20-1 and TRBJ2-1, with a weak D call TRBD2 (6 bases). This CDR3 has 15 residues. V was pared by 1 base and J by 2 bases, with 12 bases between. Germline V lookup: CDR1 DFQATT, CDR2 SNEGSKA (reference sequence).

The genes are TRBV5-6 and TRBJ1-2; the D gene is possibly TRBD1 (5 bases). Germline V gene lookup returns CDR1 SGHDT and CDR2 YYEEEE. The CDR3 contains 15 residues. V was pared by 4 bases and J by 4 bases, with 17 bases between. The DNA of the CDR3 is TGTGCCAGCAGCCCTCAGGACAATGGCGGCTATGGCTACACCTTC. Translation: CASSPQDNGGYGYTF.

The chain combines TRBV6-5 with TRBJ1-5; D remains unclear. The germline gives CDR1 MNHEY, CDR2 SVGAGI. V was pared by 2 bases and J by 4 bases, with 9 bases between. The CDR3 is made up of 14 amino acids. This CDR3 reads CASSYKDGNQPQHF. The CDR3 DNA sequence: TGTGCCAGCAGTTACAAGGACGGAAATCAGCCCCAGCATTTT.

The chain recombines TRBV7-3 with TRBJ2-1; 8 bases fit TRBD2. The J segment lost 5 bases and the V segment lost 6 bases, leaving 15 bases of the junction unmatched. The germline V gene encodes CDR1 SGHTA and CDR2 FQGTGA. This CDR3 contains 17 residues. CDR3 protein: CASSGGFWSGSDNEQFF. The CDR3 DNA follows: TGTGCCAGCAGTGGAGGTTTTTGGAGCGGGAGCGACAATGAGCAGTTCTTC.

This clonotype has more than one count but fewer than ten. V is TRBV14 and J is TRBJ1-3, with no clear D. Germline-derived CDR1 and CDR2 are SGHDN and FVKESK. The V gene lost 0 bases and the J gene lost 5 bases, with 17 bases spanning the gap. CDR3 length: 17 residues. CDR3 nucleotides: TGTGCCAGCAGCCAAGATTCAGTGTTTTTCGACCGAAACACCATATATTTT. This encodes CASSQDSVFFDRNTIYF.

This clonotype has ten or more counts. The chain employs TRBV18 and TRBJ2-2; D is unclear. This CDR3 region has 13 residues. Trimming removed 8 bases from V and 1 base from J, with 8 bases in between. Germline V gene lookup returns CDR1 KGHSH and CDR2 LQKENI. CDR3: CASSPQNTGELFF. The CDR3 bases are TGTGCCAGCAGCCCTCAGAACACCGGGGAGCTGTTTTTT.

The V gene is TRBV5-5, the J gene TRBJ2-6, with a possible D match to TRBD1 (6 bases). CDR3 size: 18 residues. The V and J ends lost 0 bases and 0 bases respectively, with 13 bases between them. CDR1 and CDR2 from the germline V gene are SGHKS and YYEKEE (reference sequence). The CDR3, as DNA: TGTGCCAGCAGCTTGGCGGAGGACAGTTACTCTGGGGCCAACGTCCTGACTTTC. It specifies CASSLAEDSYSGANVLTF.

The chain links TRBV6-5 to TRBJ2-7; D gene unclear. Per the germline V gene, CDR1 is MNHEY and CDR2 is SVGAGI. The CDR3 consists of 11 residues. V was clipped by 6 bases and J by 3 bases, with 6 bases between them. The CDR3 nucleotides read TGTGCCAGCAGCCGACTCTACGAGCAGTACTTC. Its translation is CASSRLYEQYF.